This T cell receptor beta chain was documented in a study of T cells after yellow fever vaccination. Study outcomes and limitations: Contamination of FACS-sorted repertoires by abundant clonotypes from the bulk population could occur. Reappearance after the booster was seen for most primary-vaccination clones, at 96% CD4 and 85% to 90% CD8. A small proportion of clonotypes was detected in both the CD4 and CD8 compartments.

Comments on this clonotype: Antigen: not known.

For TCR, cDNA came from 5'RACE template switching, which added a universal primer site and UMIs. TCRdb re-analysed the 5' RACE reads in MiXCR, keeping a single row per CDR3 protein. Seen here are about 340,000 distinct CDR3 sequences, 8.7% observed once, and the top ten hold roughly 18%. This sample comprised PBMCs, obtained on the day of the first yellow fever vaccination. The receptor was derived from a man between 18 and 29 years old who received the YFV17D yellow fever vaccine.

CDR3 sequence: CSASQGSATEAFF. CDR3 nucleotide sequence: TGCAGTGCTAGCCAGGGTAGTGCGACTGAAGCTTTCTTT. The chain has TRBV20-1 and TRBJ1-1, with D perhaps TRBD1 (5 bases). Germline assignment: CDR1 DFQATT and CDR2 SNEGSKA (reference sequence). The CDR3 runs 13 residues. Trimming pared 3 bases from V and 5 bases from J, leaving 13 bases between.